The rows below give T cell receptor beta chains drawn from one sample of a study of T cells in narcolepsy. TCRdb keeps only in-frame clones here, not all; method: immunoSEQ multiplex PCR. The repertoire consists of around 35,000 clones, with approximately 80% occurring once and the leading ten covering 1% to 1.2%. The sequenced material came from memory (CD45RA-) CD4+ T cells from blood. These receptors were collected from a human donor in good health. Each CDR3 is given with its conserved first and last residue. A D gene is named only where the DNA matches it firmly. Only part of the rows carry a size: once, few, many, or a class if the clone is expanded.

clone_size j_call v_call d_call cdr3_aa cdr3_nt
. TRBJ2-3 TRBV6-1 . CASSEALGILGTQYF TGTGCCAGCAGTGAAGCGCTCGGGATCCTCGGTACGCAGTATTTT
. TRBJ1-2 TRBV27 . CASSTPTGWYTF TGTGCCAGCAGTACCCCCACCGGATGGTACACCTTC
. TRBJ2-7 TRBV7-8 TRBD2 CASSTREGEQYF TGTGCCAGCAGCACCAGGGAGGGCGAGCAGTACTTC
. TRBJ2-3 TRBV7-9 TRBD2 CASSLAGATDTQYF TGTGCCAGCAGCCTAGCGGGAGCGACAGATACGCAGTATTTT
. TRBJ2-3 TRBV19 TRBD2 CASTPRGGIRATDTQYF TGTGCCAGTACCCCCCGGGGAGGGATTCGGGCCACAGATACGCAGTATTTT
few TRBJ2-7 TRBV10-3 . CASKRSVNSYEQYF TGTGCCTCCAAAAGATCAGTTAACTCCTACGAGCAGTACTTC
. TRBJ1-2 TRBV6-6 TRBD1 CASRQGFVGYTF TGTGCCAGTCGACAGGGGTTTGTTGGCTACACCTTC
. TRBJ2-2 TRBV19 . CASTPDWNTRELFF TGTGCCAGTACCCCGGACTGGAACACCAGGGAGCTGTTTTTT
. TRBJ2-3 TRBV19 TRBD2 CASSKRSGRGDTQYF TGTGCCAGTAGTAAACGTAGCGGGAGGGGAGATACGCAGTATTTT
. TRBJ2-2 TRBV30 TRBD2 CAWRASGRAEAGELFF TGTGCCTGGAGGGCGAGCGGGAGGGCCGAGGCCGGGGAGCTGTTTTTT
few TRBJ2-2 TRBV6-1 . CASSEGGRGTGELFF TGTGCCAGCAGTGAGGGGGGTCGGGGAACCGGGGAGCTGTTTTTT
. TRBJ1-6 TRBV9 . CASSTSGTLNSPLHF TGTGCCAGCAGCACTTCCGGGACCCTTAATTCACCCCTCCACTTT
. TRBJ2-2 TRBV5-1 . CASSSTGGVNTGELFF TGCGCCAGCAGCTCGACTGGGGGAGTTAACACCGGGGAGCTGTTTTTT
. TRBJ2-3 TRBV5-1 . CASSLGTERATQYF TGCGCCAGCTCCTTAGGGACCGAAAGGGCTACGCAATATTTT
. TRBJ2-7 TRBV15 TRBD2 CATSRDRGRGGFGSYEQYF TGTGCCACCAGCAGAGATCGAGGACGGGGGGGCTTCGGCTCCTACGAGCAGTACTTC
. TRBJ1-1 TRBV28 . CASRDPTVLEAFF TGTGCCAGCAGAGACCCCACAGTTTTAGAAGCTTTCTTT
. TRBJ1-5 TRBV6-5 TRBD1 CASSYTGTGNQPQHF TGTGCCAGCAGTTACACGGGGACAGGGAATCAGCCCCAGCATTTT
few TRBJ2-7 TRBV5-1 . CASSLVGLSYEQYF TGCGCCAGCAGCTTGGTCGGGCTTTCCTACGAGCAGTACTTC
. TRBJ2-7 TRBV5-6 TRBD2 CASSLPSGSNEQYF TGTGCCAGCAGCTTGCCTAGCGGGAGTAACGAGCAGTACTTC
few TRBJ2-1 TRBV6-5 . CASSRARGSNEQFF TGTGCCAGCAGCCGCGCCAGGGGCAGCAATGAGCAGTTCTTC
. TRBJ2-5 TRBV7-6 TRBD2 CASSLIAGGQETQYF TGTGCCAGCAGCTTAATAGCGGGGGGCCAAGAGACCCAGTACTTC
. TRBJ2-7 TRBV6-1 TRBD1 CASSQRQGAYEQYF TGTGCCAGCAGTCAGCGACAGGGGGCCTACGAGCAGTACTTC